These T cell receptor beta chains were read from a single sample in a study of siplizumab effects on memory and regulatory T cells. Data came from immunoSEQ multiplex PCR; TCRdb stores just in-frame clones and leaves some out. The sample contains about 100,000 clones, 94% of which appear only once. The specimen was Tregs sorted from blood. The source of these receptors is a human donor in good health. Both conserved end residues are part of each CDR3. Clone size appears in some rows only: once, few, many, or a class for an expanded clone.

CDR3aa: CASSLWTSGSRHEQYF
len: 16
abundance: once
v_gene: TRBV28
j_gene: TRBJ2-7

CDR3aa: CASSSGGVSTDTQYF
len: 15
abundance: -
v_gene: TRBV19
j_gene: TRBJ2-3

CDR3aa: CATKIPGQGGETQYF
len: 15
abundance: -
v_gene: TRBV6-5
j_gene: TRBJ2-5

CDR3aa: CASSGQLYNEQFF
len: 13
abundance: -
v_gene: TRBV10-1
j_gene: TRBJ2-1

CDR3aa: CASSALQGYEQYF
len: 13
abundance: -
v_gene: TRBV2
j_gene: TRBJ2-7

CDR3aa: CASRQGFDQPQHF
len: 13
abundance: -
v_gene: TRBV27
j_gene: TRBJ1-5

CDR3aa: CASSLGGSSGDEQYF
len: 15
abundance: -
v_gene: TRBV7-8
j_gene: TRBJ2-7

CDR3aa: CASRVKGRLTDTQYF
len: 15
abundance: -
v_gene: TRBV7-9
j_gene: TRBJ2-3

CDR3aa: CASSLGSSYEQYF
len: 13
abundance: -
v_gene: TRBV11-3
j_gene: TRBJ2-7

CDR3aa: CASSFDRGRAGELFF
len: 15
abundance: once
v_gene: TRBV11-2
j_gene: TRBJ2-2

CDR3aa: CASSLASGSLVYEQYF
len: 16
abundance: once
v_gene: TRBV7-9
j_gene: TRBJ2-7

CDR3aa: CASSFQTGVLLHEQYF
len: 16
abundance: -
v_gene: TRBV5-1
j_gene: TRBJ2-7

CDR3aa: CASRGLGTGQTTDTQYF
len: 17
abundance: once
v_gene: TRBV27
j_gene: TRBJ2-3

CDR3aa: CAWRVLIYGYTF
len: 12
abundance: once
v_gene: TRBV30
j_gene: TRBJ1-2

CDR3aa: CASSPLAGVNEQFF
len: 14
abundance: -
v_gene: TRBV19
j_gene: TRBJ2-1

CDR3aa: CASSLSRGIGADTQYF
len: 16
abundance: -
v_gene: TRBV5-1
j_gene: TRBJ2-3

CDR3aa: CATSRDWGHGQPQHF
len: 15
abundance: -
v_gene: TRBV15
j_gene: TRBJ1-5

CDR3aa: CASSMRQGHFDEQFF
len: 15
abundance: -
v_gene: TRBV19
j_gene: TRBJ2-1

CDR3aa: CASSFRGREGTRRRTGELFF
len: 20
abundance: -
v_gene: TRBV5-1
j_gene: TRBJ2-2

CDR3aa: CASSGTLDVRQYF
len: 13
abundance: -
v_gene: TRBV28
j_gene: TRBJ2-7